These T cell receptor beta chains were read from a single sample in a study of blood T cells in healthy people across ages. One entry per CDR3 protein results from TCRdb running MiXCR on the 5' RACE reads. The data show a few hundred thousand distinct CDR3 sequences, 45% to 65% seen once. Source material: blood. Every receptor here comes from a man aged 60 to 75 in good health. Both conserved end residues are part of each CDR3. A D gene is named only where the DNA matches it firmly. Size values are once, few and many counts, or a class for expanded clones, and some rows have none.

>14|-|TRBJ2-2|TRBV5-1|once
TGCGCCAGCAGCTCCCTAGATTTCGGCGGGGAGCTGTTTTTT
CASSSLDFGGELFF
>15|TRBD2|TRBJ2-1|TRBV7-3|-
TGTGCCAGCAGCGAACAGAACGCGCGGGGGAATGAGCAGTTCTTC
CASSEQNARGNEQFF
>16|-|TRBJ1-2|TRBV2|-
TGTGCCAGCAGCCCAGCTTTGGGAGGAACTAACTATGGCTACACCTTC
CASSPALGGTNYGYTF
>15|-|TRBJ1-2|TRBV20-1|few
TGCAGTGCTAGAGATAGCAGGGTGGCGAACTATGGCTACACCTTC
CSARDSRVANYGYTF
>14|-|TRBJ2-7|TRBV28|-
TGTGCCAGCAGTCCCCGTTTTCCCTCCTACGAGCAGTACTTC
CASSPRFPSYEQYF
>14|-|TRBJ2-7|TRBV27|few
TGTGCCAGCAGTAAGGGAGGGGGTCGCTACGAGCAGTACTTC
CASSKGGGRYEQYF
>15|-|TRBJ1-2|TRBV10-3|-
-
CAISESKGNGYGCTF
>14|TRBD1|TRBJ2-7|TRBV20-1|few
TGCAGTGCCACCGGGACAGAAGGCTCCTACGAGCAGTACTTC
CSATGTEGSYEQYF
>13|-|TRBJ2-1|TRBV12-5|-
TGTGCTAGTGGTACCCCGACAAGCGATGAGCAGTTCTTC
CASGTPTSDEQFF
>14|TRBD2|TRBJ2-5|TRBV10-3|-
TGTGCCATCAGGCCAAGCGGGAGCGAAGAGACCCAGTACTTC
CAIRPSGSEETQYF
>15|-|TRBJ2-7|TRBV15|few
TGTGCCACCAGCAGAGATGCCGGGATCGGGGGCGAGCAGTACTTC
CATSRDAGIGGEQYF
>16|-|TRBJ2-6|TRBV18|few
TGTGCCAGCTCACCACAGAAAATTTCTGGGGCCAACGTCCTGACTTTC
CASSPQKISGANVLTF
>18|-|TRBJ2-6|TRBV7-8|few
TGTGCCAGCAGCTTAGATCGCATAAGGATCTCTGGGGCCAACGTCCTGACTTTC
CASSLDRIRISGANVLTF
>14|TRBD1|TRBJ2-5|TRBV20-1|-
TGCAGTGCTAGAAGGAGACAGGGCCGGGAGACCCAGTACTTC
CSARRRQGRETQYF
>18|-|TRBJ2-7|TRBV28|-
TGTGCCAGCAGCCCGCCGGGAGCCGCGCCGCGCGCGATCTGCGAGCAGTACTTC
CASSPPGAAPRAICEQYF
>15|-|TRBJ2-7|TRBV28|-
TGTGCCAGCAGTTCCCCGGAAGGCCGATACTACGAGCAGTACTTC
CASSSPEGRYYEQYF
>13|-|TRBJ2-5|TRBV7-2|many
TGTGCCAGCAGCCCATCCCCCAATGGGGCCCAGTACTTC
CASSPSPNGAQYF
>12|-|TRBJ1-2|TRBV12-3/TRBV12-4|many
TGTGCCAGCACCCGGGCCGCTCATGGCTACACCTTC
CASTRAAHGYTF
>12|TRBD1|TRBJ1-1|TRBV6-1|many
TGTGCCACCAGACAGGGGAAGACTGAAGCTTTCTTT
CATRQGKTEAFF
>11|-|TRBJ1-1|TRBV27|-
TGTGCTTCAGGGGTGTACACTGAAGCTTTCTTT
CASGVYTEAFF
>15|TRBD1|TRBJ2-7|TRBV29-1|-
TGCAGCGTCCGTGGGGCGGGACAGGGGGGGTATGAGCAGTACTTC
CSVRGAGQGGYEQYF
>17|TRBD2|TRBJ2-7|TRBV6-2/TRBV6-3|-
TGTGCCAGCAGTTACTCGCACCGGGCTAGCGGTACCTACGAGCAGTACTTC
CASSYSHRASGTYEQYF
>15|-|TRBJ2-1|TRBV29-1|few
TGCAGCGGGGTAATGGAGGGATTGGCCTACAATGAGCAGTTCTTC
CSGVMEGLAYNEQFF
>14|TRBD1|TRBJ2-1|TRBV7-8|-
TGTGCCAGCAGCTCCCAGACAGGGGTGAAGACCCAGTTCTTC
CASSSQTGVKTQFF
>14|TRBD1|TRBJ2-7|TRBV7-3|-
TGTGCCAGCAGAGGACGACAGGGGAGCTACGAGCAGTACTTC
CASRGRQGSYEQYF
>16|TRBD2|TRBJ2-1|TRBV20-1|-
TGCAGTGCTAGTAGGGCGGGGACTAGCGGAAACAATGAGCAGTTCTTC
CSASRAGTSGNNEQFF
>15|-|TRBJ2-5|TRBV5-1|-
TGCGCCAGCTGGGCTGAACACCCAAGCCGCAGGACCCAGTACTTC
CASWAEHPSRRTQYF
>13|-|TRBJ2-4|TRBV6-2/TRBV6-3|-
TGTGCCAGCCTGGGGTTTGCCAAAAACATTCAGTACTTC
CASLGFAKNIQYF
>13|-|TRBJ2-7|TRBV19|-
TGTGCCAGTAGTGCCCCGGGGGACTACGAGCAGTACTTC
CASSAPGDYEQYF
>16|-|TRBJ2-7|TRBV6-1|-
TGTGCCAGCAGTGCCTCCGGGGGCCCCCTAGACTACGAGCAGTACTTC
CASSASGGPLDYEQYF
>13|-|TRBJ1-2|TRBV10-3|-
TGTGCCACTAGGGACGGACCCGACTATGGCTACACCTTC
CATRDGPDYGYTF
>15|TRBD1|TRBJ1-1|TRBV11-2|-
TGTGCCAGCACCCAAATGACAGGGTGGAACACTGAAGCTTTCTTT
CASTQMTGWNTEAFF
>18|-|TRBJ1-2|TRBV7-2|few
TGTGCCAGCAGCGCGAGCGGGAGGACAGTTGGGCATAACTATGGCTACACCTTC
CASSASGRTVGHNYGYTF
>15|TRBD2|TRBJ2-3|TRBV7-3|few
TGTGCCAGCAGCGCTACTAGCGGGAGGACAGATACGCAGTATTTT
CASSATSGRTDTQYF
>12|-|TRBJ2-2|TRBV29-1|-
TGCAGCGTTTCGACGAACACCGGGGAGCTGTTTTTT
CSVSTNTGELFF
>16|-|TRBJ2-7|TRBV28|-
TGTGCCAGCAGCCGCTGGGGCGGTAAAAGCTCCTACGAGCAGTACTTC
CASSRWGGKSSYEQYF
>16|-|TRBJ2-6|TRBV4-3|-
TGCGCCAGCAGCCAGGCCTGGGATTATGGGGCCAACGTCCTGACTTTC
CASSQAWDYGANVLTF
>15|-|TRBJ2-7|TRBV7-2|few
TGTGCCAGCACCAACCCAGAGAGGAGCTCCTACGAGCAGTACTTC
CASTNPERSSYEQYF
>13|-|TRBJ2-5|TRBV7-2|few
TGTGCCAGCAGCAGACAGTCCCAAGAGACCCAGTACTTC
CASSRQSQETQYF
>13|TRBD2|TRBJ2-7|TRBV12-3/TRBV12-4|-
TGTGCCAGCGGGTGGACTAGCGGCTACGAGCAGTACTTC
CASGWTSGYEQYF
>17|TRBD1|TRBJ1-4|TRBV25-1|-
TGTGCCAGCAGTTTGGACTTACCCGGGACAGGGGATGAAAAACTGTTTTTT
CASSLDLPGTGDEKLFF
>14|-|TRBJ1-2|TRBV25-1|-
TGTGCCAGCAGGGGCAGGGATCCTAACTATGGCTACACCTTC
CASRGRDPNYGYTF
>12|-|TRBJ2-5|TRBV20-1|few
TGCAGTGCTAGAAACGGACAAGAGACCCAGTACTTC
CSARNGQETQYF
>15|TRBD2|TRBJ2-1|TRBV6-2/TRBV6-3|-
TGTGCCAGCAGGAAACCAGCGGGAGCTTACAATGAGCAGTTCTTC
CASRKPAGAYNEQFF
>14|-|TRBJ2-3|TRBV12-3/TRBV12-4|-
TGTGCCAGCAGACGCAGAGGGAGAGCAGATGCGCAGTATTTT
CASRRRGRADAQYF
>16|TRBD1|TRBJ2-7|TRBV6-2/TRBV6-3|few
TGTGCCAGCAAGATTCTTCTCCCAGGGGGCTCCTACGAGCAGTACTTC
CASKILLPGGSYEQYF
>17|TRBD1|TRBJ1-6|TRBV11-2|-
TGTGCCAGCAGCTTCATTCTACAGGGGGCGCGAAATTCACCCCTCCACTTT
CASSFILQGARNSPLHF
>14|-|TRBJ1-2|TRBV2|-
TGTACCAGCAGTGAAACGTTTCTAACTAGTGGCTACACCTTC
CTSSETFLTSGYTF
>11|TRBD1|TRBJ1-2|TRBV12-3/TRBV12-4|-
TGTGCCAGCGAGGACAGGGCGGGCTACACCTTC
CASEDRAGYTF
>14|TRBD2|TRBJ2-3|TRBV28|-
TGTGCCAGCAGTTTACCCCACGGGGGGGATACGCAGTATTTT
CASSLPHGGDTQYF
>15|-|TRBJ2-1|TRBV2|-
TGTGCCAGCAGGGTTCAGTATGGCTCCTACAATGAGCAGTTCTTC
CASRVQYGSYNEQFF
>16|-|TRBJ2-7|TRBV2|few
TGTGCCAGCAGTGATCCTGGGCAGCTCTCCTCCTACGAGCAGTACTTC
CASSDPGQLSSYEQYF
>15|-|TRBJ2-1|TRBV10-3|-
TGTGCCATCAGTGTTTGGGACACCGACTACAATGAGCAGTTCTTC
CAISVWDTDYNEQFF